The clone carrying this T cell receptor (beta chain) was detected a few times. The sample originates from a study of cytomegalovirus exposure and HLA in healthy donors. V lost 10 bases to trimming and J lost 3 bases; unmatched junction nucleotides: 12. The CDR3 has 16 amino acids. In germline, CDR1 is PRHDT, CDR2 FYEKMQ (reference sequence). The PCR used 60 Vbeta and 13 Jbeta primers. Generated by immunoSEQ multiplex PCR, the TCRdb table keeps only in-frame clones and is missing some. The sample has over 250,000 clones; 65% to 85% are singletons. Sequencing was carried out using PBMCs. V is TRBV13 and J is TRBJ2-1, with 10 bases that match TRBD2. The sequence was collected from a female donor in good health and CMV-seronegative. CDR3 protein: CATPNLAGGSYNEQFF. The CDR3, as DNA: TGTGCCACACCAAATTTAGCGGGAGGTAGCTACAATGAGCAGTTCTTC. The whole variable domain, remainder taken from reference TRBV13 and TRBJ2-1, is AAGVIQSPRHLIKEKRETATLKCYPIPRHDTVYWYQQGPGQDPQFLISFYEKMQSDKGSIPDRFSAQQFSDYHSELNMSSLELGDSALYFCATPNLAGGSYNEQFFGPGTRLTVL.